The rows below give T cell receptor beta chains drawn from one sample of a study of CD8+ T cells in alopecia areata. Generated by immunoSEQ multiplex PCR, the TCRdb table keeps only in-frame clones and is missing some. Among over 85,000 clones, around 55% were seen once, and the ten largest hold 15% to 18%. This sample comprised CD8+ T cells sorted from blood, obtained at week 4, from a patient treated with tofacitinib. All receptors come from a human donor with alopecia areata. Both conserved end residues are part of each CDR3. A D gene is named only where the DNA matches it firmly. Clone size is shown for a subset of rows, as once, few, many or a class of expanded clone.

d_call	j_call	clone_size	v_call	cdr3_nt	cdr3_aa
TRBD2	TRBJ2-3	.	TRBV2	TGTGCCAGCAGGGGGACTAGCGGAAGCACAGATACGCAGTATTTT	CASRGTSGSTDTQYF
.	TRBJ2-7	.	TRBV27	TGTGCCAGCAGTTCAGGCCGGGACCTCTACGAGCAGTACTTC	CASSSGRDLYEQYF
TRBD2	TRBJ2-1	.	TRBV7-6	TGTGCCAGCAGCTGGACTAGTCCGAATACTGAGCAGTTCTTC	CASSWTSPNTEQFF
.	TRBJ2-3	.	TRBV29-1	TGCAGCGTTGAAGCCCCGATCCAGGGGTTGGTTGAGGATACGCAGTATTTT	CSVEAPIQGLVEDTQYF
.	TRBJ2-5	few	TRBV11-1	TGTGCCAGCAGCTTAGGAGTACCGGGGGTGGCCCAGTACTTC	CASSLGVPGVAQYF
.	TRBJ2-1	.	TRBV27	TGTGCCAGCAGCGCAGGGATCAATGAGCAGTTCTTC	CASSAGINEQFF
TRBD1	TRBJ1-1	.	TRBV5-1	TGCGCCAGCAGCTTGACAGGACAGGTAGGGGAAGCTTTCTTT	CASSLTGQVGEAFF
.	TRBJ1-3	.	TRBV5-6	TGTGCCAGCAACTACCAAGGGGTTTTGGTCTCTGGAAACACCATATATTTT	CASNYQGVLVSGNTIYF
.	TRBJ1-2	.	TRBV7-9	TGTGCCAGCAGCCCCCCAGGGTCTTATGGCTACACCTTC	CASSPPGSYGYTF
.	TRBJ2-3	.	TRBV6-5	TGTGCCAGCAGTTACGGGGTGGGCACAGATACGCAGTATTTT	CASSYGVGTDTQYF
TRBD1	TRBJ2-3	.	TRBV5-1	TGCGCCAGCAGCTTGGAACAGGGGGCAACAGATACGCAGTATTTT	CASSLEQGATDTQYF
.	TRBJ2-6	few	TRBV9	TGTGCCAGCAGCGAGGGGGAAGGAGCCAACGTCCTGACTTTC	CASSEGEGANVLTF
.	TRBJ2-7	few	TRBV21-1	TGTGCCAGCAGCAACCGGGACATTTCCTACGAGCAGTACTTC	CASSNRDISYEQYF
TRBD2	TRBJ2-7	.	TRBV9	TGTGCCAGCAGCCCAGCGGGAGGGTCCTACGAGCAGTACTTC	CASSPAGGSYEQYF